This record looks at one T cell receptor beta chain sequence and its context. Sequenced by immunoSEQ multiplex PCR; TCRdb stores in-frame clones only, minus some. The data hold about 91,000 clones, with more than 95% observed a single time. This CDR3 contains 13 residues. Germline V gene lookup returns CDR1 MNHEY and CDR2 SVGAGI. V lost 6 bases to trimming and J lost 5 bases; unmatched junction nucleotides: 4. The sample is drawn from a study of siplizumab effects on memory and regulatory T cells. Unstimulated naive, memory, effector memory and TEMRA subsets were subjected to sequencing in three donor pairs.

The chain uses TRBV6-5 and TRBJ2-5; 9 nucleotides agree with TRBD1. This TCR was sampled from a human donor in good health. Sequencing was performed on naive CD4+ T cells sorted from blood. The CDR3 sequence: CASRYRGRETQYF. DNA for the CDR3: TGTGCCAGCAGATACAGGGGGCGGGAGACCCAGTACTTC.